This T cell receptor beta chain is from a study of T cell responses to AZD1222 COVID-19 vaccine. Study summary: Second-dose schedules of about 4 or about 12 weeks were combined. The study, taken as a whole, reports: Repertoire sampling occurred only after the peak T cell response. The sample set comprised mostly white British donors with more females, and clonal diversity was possibly underestimated. Unmutated variant regions are reportedly targeted by nearly half of spike-specific TCRs.

The V gene's germline CDR1 is SSHAT and CDR2 FNYEAQ (reference sequence). The CDR3 totals 15 residues. Sequencing was performed with immunoSEQ multiplex PCR; in TCRdb, only in-frame clones are kept and a portion is missing. Of some 130,000 clones in the sample, about nine tenths are singletons; the top ten hold 6.9%. With regard to this clone: No antigen is known for it. A junction boundary mismatches the germline segment, possibly from a read error.

The sequencing here drew on peripheral blood, taken on day 0 of AZD1222 vaccination. The receptor was derived from an adult in good health. The rearrangement links TRBV7-7 to TRBJ2-1; perhaps TRBD2 as D (6 bases). The CDR3 DNA is TGTGCTAGCAGCACCGGGCCTAATGGGGGGAATGAGCAGTTCTTC. Amino acid sequence: CASSTGPNGGNEQFF.